Below are 8 T cell receptor beta chains sequenced from a single sample in a study of CD8 T cells in ankylosing spondylitis. Study observations and caveats: Within ankylosing spondylitis blood, a TCR beta motif made up of seven or eight highly homologous variants appeared to be characteristic.

These receptors' antigens are unknown. One entry per CDR3 protein results from TCRdb running MiXCR on the 5' RACE reads. The sample contains over 450,000 distinct CDR3 sequences, approximately 11% of which appear only once. Specimen: blood, either unsorted or a sorted T cell fraction (not recorded which). The receptors stem from a male donor with ankylosing spondylitis.

The V and J genes are TRBV16 and TRBJ1-2, with D possibly matching TRBD1 (5 bases). Trimming took off 5 bases at V and 3 bases at J, with 10 bases between the two ends. The germline CDR1 and CDR2 sequences are KGHSY and FQNENV. This CDR3 comprises 13 residues. In DNA form, the CDR3 reads TGTGCCAGCAGCTCGGACAATGACTATGGCTACACCTTC. Protein product: CASSSDNDYGYTF.

This clonotype was counted ten times or more. The rearrangement joins TRBV5-1 to TRBJ2-1, with TRBD2 matching over 13 bases. This CDR3 spans 18 amino acids. V dropped 4 bases and J dropped 7; count of bases not matched to a gene: 14. Germline V lookup: CDR1 SGHRS, CDR2 YFSETQ. In nucleotides, the CDR3 is TGCGCCAGCAGCCTTAAATCACTCGTACTAGCGGGAGGGAATGAGCAGTTCTTC. This translates into CASSLKSLVLAGGNEQFF.

This clonotype was observed many times. The rearrangement joins TRBV29-1 to TRBJ2-3; no firm D call. The germline gives CDR1 SQVTM, CDR2 ANQGSEA. Deletions cut 7 bases from V and 3 bases from J, with 11 bases between. The CDR3 covers 12 residues. The CDR3 loop is CSGKRSTDTQYF. CDR3 nucleotide sequence: TGCAGCGGTAAGAGGAGTACAGATACGCAGTATTTT.

The V call is TRBV20-1, the J call TRBJ2-1, with TRBD2 matching over 10 bases. The CDR3 runs to 15 residues. The ends lost 6 bases at V and 4 bases at J; junction bases unmatched: 9. Looked up from germline, CDR1 is DFQATT and CDR2 is SNEGSKA (reference sequence). The CDR3 sequence is CSAKVPLAGYNEQFF. Written as DNA, the CDR3 is TGCAGTGCCAAAGTACCACTAGCGGGATACAATGAGCAGTTCTTC.

The chain links TRBV6-1 to TRBJ2-1; 7 bases align to TRBD1. The CDR3 contains 15 residues. Germline CDR1 reads MNHNS; CDR2 reads SASEGT. J lost 4 bases, V lost 4 bases, and 7 bases had no gene match. CDR3 bases: TGTGCCAGCAGTGGTAACAGGGGCCCTTACAATGAGCAGTTCTTC. Translating it yields CASSGNRGPYNEQFF.

This clonotype was seen only a few times. This chain connects TRBV24-1 to TRBJ2-1; D is ambiguous. The germline CDR1 and CDR2 sequences are KGHDR and SFDVKD. The CDR3 is 12 residues long. Trimming stripped 3 bases from V and 6 bases from J, with 5 bases between. Here the CDR3 reads CATSDPPNEQFF. In DNA, the CDR3 is TGTGCCACCAGTGATCCGCCCAATGAGCAGTTCTTC.

There are a few counts of this clonotype. This chain connects TRBV27 to TRBJ2-7, with 7 bases fitting TRBD1. The CDR3 covers 19 residues. CDR1 and CDR2 (germline): MNHEY, SMNVEV (reference sequence). Trimming at V came to 3 bases and at J to 4 bases, leaving 21 bases not matched to a gene. CDR3 DNA sequence: TGTGCCAGCAGTTTGCAACCCACACCCCAAGACAGGGTTTGGTACGAGCAGTACTTC. It encodes CASSLQPTPQDRVWYEQYF.

The J gene is TRBJ1-5, the V gene TRBV27; the match to TRBD1 covers 9 bases. V trimming: 4 bases; J trimming: 7 bases; junction bases outside the gene matches: 11. The CDR3 sequence is 16 residues long. The germline V gene has CDR1 MNHEY and CDR2 SMNVEV (reference sequence). CDR3 nucleotide sequence: TGTGCCAGCAGTTCCAACCGGGACAGGGTAGAGCAGCCCCAGCATTTT. Its translation is CASSSNRDRVEQPQHF.